This TCR beta chain was sequenced during a study of CD8+CD57+ T cells in acquired aplastic anemia. By flow cytometry, patients selected for sequencing had shown an expansion of CD8+CD57+ cells. V lost 5 bases and J lost 6; bases outside the gene matches: 11. The CDR3 loop spans 15 amino acids. The germline V gene encodes CDR1 SGHVS and CDR2 FNYEAQ. Profiles of TCR beta VDJ and CDR3 were generated from a genomic DNA template. TCRdb re-called the reads with MiXCR, one entry per CDR3 protein. The table has 100,000 to 150,000 distinct CDR3 sequences, 58% seen once. The table lists this clonotype with a few counts.

The genes are TRBV7-6 and TRBJ2-3, with 7 nucleotides matching TRBD2. Material: sorted CD4+, CD8+, or CD8+CD57+ T cells (not recorded which) from PBMCs. The source of this sequence is a human donor with aplastic anemia. The CDR3 DNA follows: TGTGCCAGCAGCCCCGGGGTGGGAGGGCCGGATACGCAGTATTTT. Its translation: CASSPGVGGPDTQYF.